Listed here are 25 T cell receptor beta chains from one sample, sequenced in a study of T cell repertoires in cytomegalovirus infection. TCRdb reanalysed the reads using MiXCR and keeps one entry per CDR3 protein. The sample holds 250,000 to 400,000 distinct CDR3 sequences; 20% to 30% are singletons and the top ten take 13%. No cognate antigen is known for these TCRs. The input for sequencing was cultured PBMCs, taken from culture after CMV antigen stimulation. The origin of the receptors is a human donor in good health (CMV status not recorded). Some clones in this sample may be carry-over from other donors' samples.

The CDR3, as DNA: TGTGCCACAGAGAGAGGGGCTGAGCAGTTCTTC. This codes for CATERGAEQFF. The chain joins TRBV10-3 to TRBJ2-1; the D gene could be TRBD1 or TRBD2 (5 bases each). Germline assignment: CDR1 ENHRY and CDR2 SYGVKD. The CDR3 extends over 11 amino acids. The V and J ends lost 10 bases and 9 bases respectively, with 13 bases between them.

This chain uses TRBV5-1 with TRBJ1-4; 7 bases are a match to TRBD1. The CDR3 runs to 13 residues. In germline, CDR1 is SGHRS, CDR2 YFSETQ. The junction had 2 bases not matched to a gene; V was cut back by 4 bases and J by 5 bases. The CDR3 nucleotides read TGCGCCAGCAGCGTGGACAGGAATGAAAAACTGTTTTTT. Translation gives CASSVDRNEKLFF.

This chain links TRBV6-1 with TRBJ2-3, with D maybe TRBD1 (5 bases). The V gene's germline CDR1 is MNHNS and CDR2 SASEGT. The CDR3 is 14 amino acids. V was shortened by 1 base and J by 3 bases, with 8 bases between the two germline ends. The CDR3 reads CASSEGSGTDTQYF. Written as DNA, the CDR3 is TGTGCCAGCAGTGAAGGATCAGGGACAGATACGCAGTATTTT.

This chain links TRBV7-2 with TRBJ2-1; 8 bases agree with TRBD2. V shed 6 bases, J shed 3 bases, and the junction held 7 bases outside the gene matches. Germline V gene lookup returns CDR1 SGHTA and CDR2 FQGNSA. The CDR3 is 15 residues long. Here the CDR3 reads CASRPSGSGYNEQFF. CDR3 DNA sequence: TGTGCCAGCAGACCGAGCGGGAGTGGCTACAATGAGCAGTTCTTC. The whole variable domain, filled in from reference TRBV7-2 and TRBJ2-1, reads GAGVSQSPSNKVTEKGKDVELRCDPISGHTALYWYRQSLGQGLEFLIYFQGNSAPDKSGLPSDRFSAERTGGSVSTLTIQRTQQEDSAVYLCASRPSGSGYNEQFFGPGTRLTVL.

This clonotype was counted between two and nine times. The chain has TRBV11-2 and TRBJ2-5; 12 bases align to TRBD2. CDR3 size: 15 residues. Unmatched junction bases numbered 4, after V lost 4 bases and J lost 4 bases. Per the germline V gene, CDR1 is SGHAT and CDR2 is FQNNGV. The CDR3 reads CASSSLAGGGETQYF. The CDR3 bases are TGTGCCAGCAGCTCCCTAGCGGGAGGGGGAGAGACCCAGTACTTC.

J is TRBJ2-3 and V is TRBV19; 9 bases match TRBD2. The germline CDR1 and CDR2 sequences are LNHDA and SQIVND (reference sequence). V shed 7 bases and J 4 bases; nucleotides not matched to a gene: 6. The CDR3 is 14 residues long. DNA of the CDR3: TGTGCCAGTAATCCTAGCGGGATCTCAGATACGCAGTATTTT. Residues: CASNPSGISDTQYF.

This clonotype was seen more than once but under ten times. V and J are TRBV12-3 or TRBV12-4 and TRBJ1-5; possibly TRBD1 for D (5 bases). The CDR3 extends over 13 amino acids. The V gene lost 7 bases and the J gene lost 7 bases, with 14 bases spanning the gap. Written as DNA, the CDR3 is TGTGCCAGCACCAGGGTATTAGGACAGCCCCAGCATTTT. Translating gives CASTRVLGQPQHF.

This clonotype was counted a few times. This chain links TRBV10-3 with TRBJ1-1, with D possibly matching TRBD1 (5 bases). CDR1 is ENHRY and CDR2 is SYGVKD in the germline V gene. The V and J ends lost 2 bases and 8 bases respectively, with 12 bases between them. This CDR3 comprises 13 residues. CDR3 region: CAISEMGREEAFF. CDR3 DNA: TGTGCCATCAGTGAGATGGGCAGGGAGGAAGCTTTCTTT.

This clonotype was seen a few times. The chain is built from TRBV20-1 and TRBJ2-7, with 16 bases lining up with TRBD2. CDR1 DFQATT and CDR2 SNEGSKA come from the germline V gene (reference sequence). The CDR3 sequence is 19 residues long. V lost 0 bases to trimming and J lost 2 bases; unmatched junction nucleotides: 10. CDR3 in amino acids: CSAREPLGLAGGHPYEQYF. CDR3 bases: TGCAGTGCTAGAGAACCCCTGGGACTAGCGGGAGGGCACCCCTACGAGCAGTACTTC.

V gene TRBV29-1 combines with J gene TRBJ1-2; 10 bases are shared with TRBD1. Germline CDR1 SQVTM, CDR2 ANQGSEA. The CDR3 runs 18 residues. J gave up 7 bases and V 6 bases, and 23 bases lay outside the gene matches. Here the CDR3 DNA reads TGCAGCGTCTACGACCGGGACAGGGGATCTATTTTGGATTTTGGCTACACCTTC. Amino acids: CSVYDRDRGSILDFGYTF.

V gene TRBV6-5 combines with J gene TRBJ2-7; D gene ambiguous. CDR1 and CDR2 (germline): MNHEY, SVGAGI. The CDR3 sequence is 12 residues long. V was clipped by 3 bases and J by 3 bases, with 6 bases between them. CDR3 nucleotides: TGTGCCAGCAGTTATACGGGCTACGAGCAGTACTTC. This encodes CASSYTGYEQYF.

The chain uses TRBV5-6 and TRBJ1-5; D perhaps matches TRBD1 (6 bases). The V end was cut by 0 bases, the J end by 2 bases, with 12 bases between. The CDR3 is 16 residues long. Germline-derived CDR1 and CDR2 are SGHDT and YYEEEE. CDR3 loop: CASSLAGGKGNQPQHF. In DNA, the CDR3 is TGTGCCAGCAGCTTGGCGGGGGGCAAGGGCAATCAGCCCCAGCATTTT.

There are a few counts of this clonotype. The rearrangement links TRBV28 to TRBJ2-7, with D possibly TRBD2 on 5 matching bases. Per the germline V gene, CDR1 is MDHEN and CDR2 is SYDVKM. The CDR3 length is 15 residues. The V gene lost 2 bases and the J gene lost 3 bases, with 14 bases spanning the gap. CDR3 nucleotide sequence: TGTGCCAGCAGTTTAGAGGGAACTCGAGGCTACGAGCAGTACTTC. It yields the protein CASSLEGTRGYEQYF.

The chain combines TRBV7-9 with TRBJ1-1, with D unresolved. CDR3 length: 14 residues. V lost 5 bases to trimming and J lost 2 bases, with 12 bases between them. Looked up from germline, CDR1 is SEHNR and CDR2 is FQNEAQ (reference sequence). The CDR3 nucleotides read TGTGCCAGCAGCCGCGAGACACCCAACACTGAAGCTTTCTTT. This codes for CASSRETPNTEAFF.

This clonotype has ten or more counts. This rearrangement joins TRBV7-2 to TRBJ1-6; 7 positions match TRBD1. The trim removed 4 bases at V and 5 bases at J, leaving 5 bases unmatched. CDR1 is SGHTA, CDR2 FQGNSA, per germline. The CDR3 loop spans 15 amino acids. CDR3 loop: CASSSQGGNNSPLHF. CDR3 coding DNA: TGTGCCAGCAGCTCTCAGGGGGGTAATAATTCACCCCTCCACTTT. Full variable domain (outside the CDR3, taken from reference TRBV7-2 and TRBJ1-6): GAGVSQSPSNKVTEKGKDVELRCDPISGHTALYWYRQSLGQGLEFLIYFQGNSAPDKSGLPSDRFSAERTGGSVSTLTIQRTQQEDSAVYLCASSSQGGNNSPLHFGNGTRLTVT.

The V gene is TRBV10-3, the J gene TRBJ1-2; a weak D match, TRBD1 (5 bases). The CDR3 consists of 12 residues. Per germline, CDR1 ENHRY and CDR2 SYGVKD. Trimming took off 4 bases at V and 8 bases at J, with 11 bases between the two ends. CDR3: CAISADNWGYTF. The CDR3 bases are TGTGCCATCAGTGCGGACAATTGGGGCTACACCTTC.

This clonotype occurred a few times. The gene calls are TRBV27 and TRBJ1-2; 9 bases align to TRBD1. The CDR3 runs 15 residues. V lost 10 bases and J lost 7; bases outside the gene matches: 16. CDR1 and CDR2 (germline): MNHEY, SMNVEV (reference sequence). The CDR3 sequence: CATRGIGQGKSGYTF. The CDR3 DNA follows: TGTGCCACCAGGGGTATCGGACAGGGGAAATCTGGCTACACCTTC.

This chain joins TRBV7-8 and TRBJ2-7; maybe TRBD2 (6 bases). V was clipped by 5 bases and J by 2 bases, with 16 bases between them. Germline V CDR1 and CDR2: SGHVS, FQNEAQ. This CDR3 has 15 amino acids. In DNA form, the CDR3 reads TGTGCCAGCAGCCCGAGAAGACTAGGAACCTACGAGCAGTACGTC. It encodes CASSPRRLGTYEQYV.

The chain links TRBV2 to TRBJ2-5, with 11 bases identical to TRBD2. This CDR3 has 15 amino acids. The germline V gene encodes CDR1 SNHLY and CDR2 FYNNEI. The V gene end was trimmed by 4 bases and the J gene end by 4 bases; junction bases not matched to a gene: 5. CDR3 protein: CASSALAGGTETQYF. CDR3 in DNA: TGTGCCAGCAGTGCCCTAGCGGGAGGCACAGAGACCCAGTACTTC. The full variable domain, in which reference TRBV2 and TRBJ2-5 provide the parts outside the CDR3, is EPEVTQTPSHQVTQMGQEVILRCVPISNHLYFYWYRQILGQKVEFLVSFYNNEISEKSEIFDDQFSVERPDGSNFTLKIRSTKLEDSAMYFCASSALAGGTETQYFGPGTRLLVL.

The chain uses TRBV2 and TRBJ1-1, with D possibly being TRBD1 (5 bases). The V end was cut by 4 bases, the J end by 6 bases, with 15 bases between. This CDR3 spans 14 amino acids. The germline V gene has CDR1 SNHLY and CDR2 FYNNEI. CDR3 nucleotide sequence: TGTGCCAGCAGTGGGGGCAGGGCTAGATCTGAAGCTTTCTTT. As protein: CASSGGRARSEAFF.

V usage is TRBV11-2 and J usage is TRBJ2-7, with D possibly TRBD2 on 7 matching bases. Germline CDR1 and CDR2: SGHAT and FQNNGV. The V and J ends lost 7 bases and 1 base respectively, with 20 bases between them. This CDR3 is built from 16 residues. CDR3 nucleotide sequence: TGTGCCAGCACCCTTATGGGGGGGCTAGTATCCTACGAGCAGTACTTC. Translating it yields CASTLMGGLVSYEQYF.

A few counts support this clonotype. This chain joins TRBV28 and TRBJ1-2; 7 nucleotides line up with TRBD1. CDR3 size: 14 residues. V trimming: 6 bases; J trimming: 2 bases; junction bases outside the gene matches: 6. Germline V gives CDR1 MDHEN, CDR2 SYDVKM. The CDR3 DNA is TGTGCCAGCAGAGCGACAGGGACCAACTATGGCTACACCTTC. Protein product: CASRATGTNYGYTF.

In its sample, this clonotype was seen many times. This rearrangement joins TRBV12-3 or TRBV12-4 to TRBJ1-2; a possible D gene is TRBD1 (5 bases). This CDR3 has 13 residues. V was clipped by 2 bases and J by 4 bases, with 8 bases between them. The CDR3 DNA reads as TGTGCCAGCAGTTTATTCGACAGCTATGGCTACACCTTC. It is translated as CASSLFDSYGYTF.

This clonotype was observed a handful of times. The rearrangement links TRBV7-9 to TRBJ2-1; D tentatively reads TRBD1 or TRBD2 (6 bases each). Germline V gene sequence: CDR1 SEHNR, CDR2 FQNEAQ (reference sequence). CDR3 length: 16 amino acids. Trimming cost V 5 bases and J 4 bases, with 18 bases left between them. The CDR3 sequence is CASSPVEGGRYNEQFF. In nucleotides, the CDR3 is TGTGCCAGCAGCCCGGTTGAGGGGGGACGATACAATGAGCAGTTCTTC.

This rearrangement joins TRBV4-1 to TRBJ2-1, with D possibly TRBD2 on 5 matching bases. Deletions cut 3 bases from V and 9 bases from J, with 12 bases between. The CDR3 loop spans 13 amino acids. Germline loops: CDR1 MGHRA, CDR2 YSYEKL. The CDR3 nucleotides are TGCGCCAGCAGCCACCTCGGACTTGTTGAGCAGTTCTTC. This sequence encodes CASSHLGLVEQFF.